This TCR beta chain was sequenced in a study of shared clonotypes between healthy human individuals. Background on the study: Researchers drew samples from a couple of women and a few men aged 18 to 49.

Original processing notes: Filtering differed since immunoSEQ provided only junctions, with no quality scores. The protocol was immunoSEQ multiplex PCR, while the TCRdb copy is restricted to in-frame clones and leaves out a portion. V, J and clone size were drawn from that table, and D and trimming were deduced from the DNA. The table records about 490,000 clones, about 79% of them present only once. The donor cohort consisted entirely of Caucasian adults residing in Nashville, Tennessee. Unsorted samples relied on 80 million to 95 million PBMCs, which served as the source of genomic DNA. The CDR3 totals 14 residues. CDR1 LNHDA and CDR2 SQIVND come from the germline V gene (reference sequence). The V gene end was trimmed by 3 bases and the J gene end by 1 base; junction bases not matched to a gene: 1.

The rearrangement links TRBV19 to TRBJ1-2, with 8 bases lining up with TRBD1. What was sequenced was PBMCs. The sequence derives from a woman between 35 and 50 years old in good health. Some clones in this sample may be carry-over from other donors' samples. The CDR3 bases are TGTGCCAGTAGTATGGACAGGGATAACTATGGCTACACCTTC. Its protein product is CASSMDRDNYGYTF.